In this sample, the clone carrying this T cell receptor (beta chain) turned up many times. Antigen specificity is unknown. In germline, CDR1 is LGHNA, CDR2 YSLEER. Trimming removed 1 base from V and 0 bases from J, with 10 bases in between. This CDR3 is 15 amino acids long. TCRdb re-derived calls from the PCR reads in MiXCR, one entry per CDR3 protein. The table lists under 65,000 distinct CDR3 sequences, roughly 24% of them singletons. The record originates from a study of molecular identifiers for immune sequencing clone quantification. Study results and limitations: Clones exceeding 20 RNA copies carried over 99% of effector molecules but under 1% of naive-cell molecules.

The sequence was obtained from a human donor in good health. Some libraries in this study had Jurkat cell RNA spiked in. This chain joins TRBV4-3 and TRBJ2-7; the D gene is possibly TRBD1 (6 bases). Sequencing was performed on naive CD8+ T cells from blood, with Jurkat cell RNA spiked in. Subset specified: FACS-sorted CD8+CD4-CCR7+CD45RA+ naive T cells. Here the CDR3 DNA reads TGCGCCAGCAGCCAAGGCAGGGGCGGCTCCTACGAGCAGTACTTC. Translated: CASSQGRGGSYEQYF.